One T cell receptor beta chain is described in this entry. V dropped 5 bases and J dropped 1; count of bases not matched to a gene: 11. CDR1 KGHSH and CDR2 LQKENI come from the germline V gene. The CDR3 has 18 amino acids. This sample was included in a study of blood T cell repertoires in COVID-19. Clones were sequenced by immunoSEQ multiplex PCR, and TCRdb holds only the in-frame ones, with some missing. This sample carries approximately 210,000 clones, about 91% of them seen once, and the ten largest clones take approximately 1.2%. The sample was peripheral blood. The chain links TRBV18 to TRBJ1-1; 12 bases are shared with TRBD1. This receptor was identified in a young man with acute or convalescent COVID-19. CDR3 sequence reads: CASSTLLPGQGANTEAFF. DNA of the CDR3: TGTGCCAGCTCAACTCTCCTACCGGGACAGGGGGCGAACACTGAAGCTTTCTTT.